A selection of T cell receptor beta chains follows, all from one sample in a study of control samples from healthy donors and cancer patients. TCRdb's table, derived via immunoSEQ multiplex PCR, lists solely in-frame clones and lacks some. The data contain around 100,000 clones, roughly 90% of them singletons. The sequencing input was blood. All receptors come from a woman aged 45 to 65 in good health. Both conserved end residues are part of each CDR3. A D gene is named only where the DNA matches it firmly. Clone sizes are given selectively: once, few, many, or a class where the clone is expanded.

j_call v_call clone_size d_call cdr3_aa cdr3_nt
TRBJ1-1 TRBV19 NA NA CACTLNTEAFF TGTGCCTGCACACTGAACACTGAAGCTTTCTTT
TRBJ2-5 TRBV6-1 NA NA CASSEWVLETQYF TGTGCCAGCAGTGAGTGGGTCCTAGAGACCCAGTACTTC
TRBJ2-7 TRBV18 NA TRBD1 CASSPGTGLSYEQYF TGTGCCAGCTCACCCGGGACAGGGTTATCCTACGAGCAGTACTTC
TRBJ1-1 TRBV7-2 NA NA CASSARVTNTEAFF TGTGCCAGCAGCGCACGGGTAACGAACACTGAAGCTTTCTTT
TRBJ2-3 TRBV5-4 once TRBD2 CASSSGLADTDTQYF TGTGCCAGCAGCTCCGGACTAGCGGACACAGATACGCAGTATTTT
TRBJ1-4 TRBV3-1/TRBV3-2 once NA CASSQRSAGKKLFF TGTGCCAGCAGCCAAAGGTCCGCGGGGAAAAAACTGTTTTTT
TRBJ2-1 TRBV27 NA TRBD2 CASSLWRGTIPYNEQFF TGTGCCAGCAGTTTATGGCGGGGGACGATCCCCTACAATGAGCAGTTCTTC
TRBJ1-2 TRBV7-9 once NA CASSLGGNYGYTF TGTGCCAGCAGCTTGGGGGGTAACTATGGCTACACCTTC
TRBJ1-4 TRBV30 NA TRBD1 CAWSLGTVEKLFF TGTGCCTGGAGTTTGGGGACAGTTGAAAAACTGTTTTTT
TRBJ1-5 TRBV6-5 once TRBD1 CASRRQGNGDQPQHF TGTGCCAGCAGAAGACAGGGCAATGGTGATCAGCCCCAGCATTTT
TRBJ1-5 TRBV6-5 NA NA CASRQNRVGNQPQHF TGTGCCAGCAGACAAAACCGGGTCGGCAATCAGCCCCAGCATTTT
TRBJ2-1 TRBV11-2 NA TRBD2 CASSSGLAWNEQFF TGTGCCAGCAGCTCAGGACTAGCTTGGAATGAGCAGTTCTTC
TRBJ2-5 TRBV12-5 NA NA CASGWLGGRQETQYF TGTGCTAGTGGTTGGCTAGGGGGGAGGCAAGAGACCCAGTACTTC
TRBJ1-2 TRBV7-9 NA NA CASGTMIRGGGYTF TGTGCCAGCGGAACTATGATACGGGGCGGTGGCTACACCTTC
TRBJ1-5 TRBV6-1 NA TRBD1 CASSESRTGAHQPQHF TGTGCCAGCAGTGAAAGCAGGACAGGGGCCCATCAGCCCCAGCATTTT
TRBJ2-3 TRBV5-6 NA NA CASSRASRTDTQYF TGTGCCAGCAGCCGGGCTTCGCGCACAGATACGCAGTATTTT
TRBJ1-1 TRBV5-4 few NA CASSTARDTEAFF TGTGCCAGCAGCACCGCCAGGGACACTGAAGCTTTCTTT
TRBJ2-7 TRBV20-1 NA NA CSASETRALVSREQYF TGCAGTGCTAGTGAAACTAGGGCCCTGGTGTCTCGGGAGCAGTACTTC
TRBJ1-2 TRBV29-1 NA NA CSVEETERYGYTF TGCAGCGTTGAAGAAACAGAAAGGTATGGCTACACCTTC
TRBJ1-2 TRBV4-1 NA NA CASSQRHYEDGYTF TGCGCCAGCAGCCAACGGCACTACGAGGACGGCTACACCTTC
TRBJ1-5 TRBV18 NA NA CASSPLGRMNQPQHF TGTGCCAGCTCACCACTTGGACGGATGAATCAGCCCCAGCATTTT
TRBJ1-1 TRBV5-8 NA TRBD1 CASSFRRDRANTEAFF TGTGCCAGCAGCTTCCGTAGGGACAGGGCGAACACTGAAGCTTTCTTT
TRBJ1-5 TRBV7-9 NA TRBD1 CASSRQGAPQHF TGTGCCAGCAGCCGACAGGGCGCGCCCCAGCATTTT
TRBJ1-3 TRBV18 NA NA CASSPQGSGNTIYF TGTGCCAGCTCACCACAGGGATCTGGAAACACCATATATTTT
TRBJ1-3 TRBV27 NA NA CASSLRGAGNTIYF TGTGCCAGCAGTCTTAGGGGAGCCGGAAACACCATATATTTT
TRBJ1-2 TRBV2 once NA CASREGPRAGGYGYTF TGTGCCAGCAGGGAGGGTCCACGGGCCGGGGGCTATGGCTACACCTTC
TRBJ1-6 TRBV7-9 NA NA CASSFPGSSPLHF TGTGCCAGCAGCTTTCCGGGTTCCTCACCCCTCCACTTT
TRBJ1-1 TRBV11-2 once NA CASSLGLRGRNTEAFF TGTGCCAGCAGCTTAGGCCTGAGAGGGCGTAACACTGAAGCTTTCTTT
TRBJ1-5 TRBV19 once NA CASSIIGNQPQHF TGTGCCAGTAGTATAATCGGCAATCAGCCCCAGCATTTT
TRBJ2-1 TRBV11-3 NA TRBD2 CASSLESGRRSGEQFF TGTGCCAGCAGCTTAGAGAGCGGGAGGAGGTCGGGTGAGCAGTTCTTC